These T cell receptor beta chains were read from a single sample in a study of blood T cell repertoires in COVID-19. Method: immunoSEQ multiplex PCR; TCRdb's copy keeps in-frame clones and lacks some. The sample carries roughly 29,000 clones, 75% to 90% recorded once. Sequenced material: peripheral blood. Source of these receptors: a woman aged 80 or older with COVID-19, enrolled during active disease. Each CDR3 is given with its conserved first and last residue. The order of the fields is V gene, D gene, clone size, J gene, CDR3 protein, CDR3 DNA. The D gene is left open where the match is weak. Clone size is given for some rows only: seen once, a few or many times, or a class if the clone is expanded.

v_gene: TRBV12-3/TRBV12-4
d_gene: NA
abundance: NA
j_gene: TRBJ1-1
CDR3aa: CASSLAGRTEAFF
CDR3nt: TGTGCCAGCAGTTTGGCTGGGAGGACTGAAGCTTTCTTT

v_gene: TRBV6-2/TRBV6-3
d_gene: NA
abundance: NA
j_gene: TRBJ2-1
CDR3aa: CASSFPNNEQFF
CDR3nt: TGTGCCAGCAGTTTCCCTAACAATGAGCAGTTCTTC

v_gene: TRBV6-4
d_gene: NA
abundance: NA
j_gene: TRBJ1-1
CDR3aa: CASSEDRRTEAFF
CDR3nt: TGTGCCAGCAGTGAGGACAGACGGACTGAAGCTTTCTTT

v_gene: TRBV7-7
d_gene: TRBD2
abundance: few
j_gene: TRBJ2-1
CDR3aa: CASSLAVAGGHNEQFF
CDR3nt: TGTGCCAGCAGCTTAGCAGTAGCGGGGGGGCACAATGAGCAGTTCTTC

v_gene: TRBV5-5
d_gene: NA
abundance: NA
j_gene: TRBJ2-3
CDR3aa: CASSITSPLATQYF
CDR3nt: TGTGCCAGCAGCATTACCTCCCCCTTAGCTACGCAGTATTTT

v_gene: TRBV12-3/TRBV12-4
d_gene: NA
abundance: NA
j_gene: TRBJ1-2
CDR3aa: CASSLGSSYGYTF
CDR3nt: TGTGCCAGCAGTTTAGGGTCTAGCTATGGCTACACCTTC

v_gene: TRBV5-1
d_gene: TRBD2
abundance: NA
j_gene: TRBJ2-3
CDR3aa: CASRLAGVRDTQYF
CDR3nt: TGCGCCAGCAGACTAGCGGGGGTGAGAGATACGCAGTATTTT

v_gene: TRBV7-2
d_gene: NA
abundance: NA
j_gene: TRBJ1-3
CDR3aa: CASSLGTPDSGNTIYF
CDR3nt: TGTGCCAGCAGCTTAGGGACACCGGACTCTGGAAACACCATATATTTT

v_gene: TRBV5-4
d_gene: TRBD1
abundance: NA
j_gene: TRBJ2-5
CDR3aa: CASSSSSGGEETQYF
CDR3nt: TGTGCCAGCAGCTCTTCTTCAGGGGGCGAAGAGACCCAGTACTTC

v_gene: TRBV6-4
d_gene: TRBD1
abundance: NA
j_gene: TRBJ1-5
CDR3aa: CASSDHSDRARVYNQPQHF
CDR3nt: TGTGCCAGCAGTGACCACTCGGACAGGGCCCGCGTATACAATCAGCCCCAGCATTTT

v_gene: TRBV7-9
d_gene: TRBD1
abundance: NA
j_gene: TRBJ2-2
CDR3aa: CASSLRQGLTGELFF
CDR3nt: TGTGCCAGCAGCTTGAGACAGGGGCTCACCGGGGAGCTGTTTTTT

v_gene: TRBV7-9
d_gene: TRBD1
abundance: NA
j_gene: TRBJ1-2
CDR3aa: CASNPTGGGNYGYTF
CDR3nt: TGTGCCAGCAACCCGACAGGGGGAGGTAACTATGGCTACACCTTC

v_gene: TRBV6-5
d_gene: NA
abundance: NA
j_gene: TRBJ2-1
CDR3aa: CASSYNGLAARDEQFF
CDR3nt: TGTGCCAGCAGTTACAACGGTTTAGCTGCACGAGATGAGCAGTTCTTC

v_gene: TRBV6-6
d_gene: NA
abundance: NA
j_gene: TRBJ2-2
CDR3aa: CASSPPSGTGELFF
CDR3nt: TGTGCCAGCAGCCCCCCTAGTGGCACCGGGGAGCTGTTTTTT

v_gene: TRBV19
d_gene: NA
abundance: NA
j_gene: TRBJ1-4
CDR3aa: CASSRRGNEKLFF
CDR3nt: TGTGCCAGTAGTCGCAGGGGTAACGAAAAACTGTTTTTT